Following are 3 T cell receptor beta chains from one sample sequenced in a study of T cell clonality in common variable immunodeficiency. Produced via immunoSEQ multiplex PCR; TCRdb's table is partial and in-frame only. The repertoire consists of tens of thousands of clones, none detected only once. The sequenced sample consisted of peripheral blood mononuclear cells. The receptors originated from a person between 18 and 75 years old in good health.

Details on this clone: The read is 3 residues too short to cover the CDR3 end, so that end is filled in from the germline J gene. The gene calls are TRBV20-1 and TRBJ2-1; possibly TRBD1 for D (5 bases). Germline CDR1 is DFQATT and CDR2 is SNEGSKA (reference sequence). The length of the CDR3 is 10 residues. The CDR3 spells CGATGNEQFF. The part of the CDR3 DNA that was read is TGCGGGGCTACCGGCAATGAG.

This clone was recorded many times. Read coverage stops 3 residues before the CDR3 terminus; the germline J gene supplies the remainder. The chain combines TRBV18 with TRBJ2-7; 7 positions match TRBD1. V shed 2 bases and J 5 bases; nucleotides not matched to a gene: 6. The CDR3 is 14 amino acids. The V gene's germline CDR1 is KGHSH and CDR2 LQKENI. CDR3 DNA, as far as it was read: TGTGCCAGCTCACCAGCCCGACAGGGTGACGAG. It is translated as CASSPARQGDE. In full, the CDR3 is CASSPARQGDEQYF.

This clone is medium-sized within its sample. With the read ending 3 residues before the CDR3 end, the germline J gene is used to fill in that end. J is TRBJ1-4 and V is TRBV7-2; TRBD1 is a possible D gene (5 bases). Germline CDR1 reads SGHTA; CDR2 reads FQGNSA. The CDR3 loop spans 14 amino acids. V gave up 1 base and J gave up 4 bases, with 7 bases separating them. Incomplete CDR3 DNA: TGTGCCAGCAGCTTAGGACAGAGTAATGAAAAA. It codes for CASSLGQSNEK. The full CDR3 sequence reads CASSLGQSNEKLFF.